This T cell receptor (beta chain) was captured by sequencing in a study of CD4+ T cells in melanoma. Measured with immunoSEQ multiplex PCR; TCRdb has only the in-frame clones, and not every one. Among 13,000 or so clones, less than 85% were seen once, and the ten largest hold roughly 11%. CDR3 length equals 16 residues. Germline CDR1 reads SGHRS; CDR2 reads YFSETQ. The V gene end was trimmed by 5 bases and the J gene end by 2 bases; junction bases not matched to a gene: 6. Worth noting for this clone: Its antigen is undetermined.

Overall study results and limits: CD8+ T cell, macrophage and B cell function reportedly correlated with neoantigen-specific CD4+ T cells. Diverse differentiation states were reported for melanoma neoantigen-specific CD4+ T cells.

V and J are TRBV5-1 and TRBJ2-3; 12 bases are shared with TRBD2. The sample was cells from a culture (not recorded whether cultured in vitro). This receptor was taken from a human donor with melanoma. CDR3 DNA sequence: TGCGCCAGCAGTACTAGCGGGGGGTTCGCCACAGATACGCAGTATTTT. Protein: CASSTSGGFATDTQYF.